The 30 T cell receptor beta chains given below trace back to one sample, sequenced in a study of T cells in Graves' hyperthyroidism and ophthalmopathy. There were TCR beta CDR3 regions amplified from RNA transcripts. HTBI primers were used for first-round RT-PCR of the TCR CDR3. MiXCR, run by TCRdb on the multiplex PCR reads, gives a single entry per CDR3 protein. Here the sample spans fewer than 450,000 distinct CDR3 sequences, about 18% being singletons. Input material: blood. The source of these receptors is a woman aged 25 to 39 with Graves' hyperthyroidism that later progressed to Graves' ophthalmopathy.

The V call is TRBV28, the J call TRBJ1-4, with D perhaps matching TRBD1 (6 bases). The CDR3 consists of 18 residues. Per germline, CDR1 MDHEN and CDR2 SYDVKM. Deletions cut 0 bases from V and 6 bases from J, with 20 bases between. CDR3 amino acids: CASSLCLPGVSCYEKLFF. DNA of the CDR3: TGTGCCAGCAGTTTATGCCTCCCAGGGGTCAGCTGTTATGAAAAACTGTTTTTT.

This clonotype has only a few counts. The chain uses TRBV6-1 and TRBJ1-5; tentative D call: TRBD1 (6 bases). Per germline, CDR1 MNHNS and CDR2 SASEGT. V lost 6 bases, J lost 0 bases, and 18 bases lay in between. This CDR3 is built from 17 residues. The CDR3: CASSMDRIGYSNQPQHF. The CDR3 bases are TGTGCCAGCAGCATGGACAGAATCGGGTATAGCAATCAGCCCCAGCATTTT.

This clonotype was seen many times. This chain joins TRBV6-1 and TRBJ2-2, with D perhaps TRBD2 (5 bases). This CDR3 spans 14 amino acids. Germline CDR1 MNHNS, CDR2 SASEGT. V was pared by 0 bases and J by 7 bases, with 9 bases between. The CDR3 DNA is TGTGCCAGCAGTGAAGCTGGAGGTAGCGGGGAGCTGTTTTTT. Translating it yields CASSEAGGSGELFF.

To note about this clonotype: A read error may be the cause here, since a much bigger clone is one base away. The chain joins TRBV5-1 to TRBJ2-3; 13 bases line up with TRBD2. V gave up 4 bases and J gave up 2 bases; unmatched junction bases: 13. The CDR3 is made up of 19 amino acids. The germline V gene encodes CDR1 SGHRS and CDR2 YFSETQ. This CDR3 is CASSPSGTSGNTATDTQYF. For the CDR3, the DNA is TGCGCCAGCAGCCCGTCCGGGACTAGCGGGAATACGGCCACAGATACGCAGTATTTT.

This clonotype has just a few counts. The chain uses TRBV19 and TRBJ1-4; D remains ambiguous. V gave up 6 bases and J gave up 7 bases, with 6 bases separating them. Germline V gene sequence: CDR1 LNHDA, CDR2 SQIVND (reference sequence). This CDR3 contains 11 residues. The CDR3 DNA is TGTGCCAGTAGCGGGAGTGAAAAACTGTTTTTT. Its protein is CASSGSEKLFF.

This clonotype was seen more than once but under ten times. The rearrangement links TRBV20-1 to TRBJ2-1, with D tentatively TRBD1 (5 bases). V lost 3 bases and J 6 bases, leaving 18 bases between the germline ends. This CDR3 is built from 15 residues. CDR1 DFQATT and CDR2 SNEGSKA come from the germline V gene (reference sequence). The CDR3 DNA reads TGCAGTGCTAGCGGAGAAAGGGGAAGAGGCAATGAGCAGTTCTTC. Translated: CSASGERGRGNEQFF.

This clonotype was detected many times. The chain links TRBV12-3 or TRBV12-4 to TRBJ2-1; the match to TRBD2 covers 9 bases. The CDR3 runs 15 residues. V dropped 2 bases and J dropped 8; count of bases not matched to a gene: 7. DNA of the CDR3: TGTGCCAGCAGTTTATCATCTAGCGGGGCAGATGAGCAGTTCTTC. Its protein is CASSLSSSGADEQFF.

This clonotype was recorded a few times. In DNA, the CDR3 is TGTGCCAGCAGTGAATACGGTCCGGACGGAACCTACGAGCAGTACTTC. Translation gives CASSEYGPDGTYEQYF. J is TRBJ2-7 and V is TRBV6-1, with D hard to call. The CDR3 runs to 16 residues. Trimming shortened V by 2 bases and J by 2 bases, and 16 bases separated the two germline ends. Germline-derived CDR1 and CDR2 are MNHNS and SASEGT.

This clonotype has a count of ten or more. The chain employs TRBV27 and TRBJ1-2, with 11 bases fitting TRBD1. This CDR3 spans 14 amino acids. Trimming cost V 6 bases and J 8 bases; bases outside gene matches: 8. CDR1 and CDR2 from the germline V gene are MNHEY and SMNVEV (reference sequence). CDR3 sequence reads: CASSRGQGVQGYTF. The CDR3 DNA sequence: TGTGCCAGCAGCCGGGGACAGGGGGTTCAAGGCTACACCTTC.

This clonotype has ten or more counts. The chain is built from TRBV27 and TRBJ2-1, with unresolved D. Germline V CDR1 and CDR2: MNHEY, SMNVEV (reference sequence). Trimming cost V 2 bases and J 7 bases, with 9 bases left between them. This CDR3 is built from 13 residues. CDR3 coding DNA: TGTGCCAGCAGTTTAAGGTCTAGGAATGAGCAGTTCTTC. Translation gives CASSLRSRNEQFF.

This clonotype was picked up a small number of times. The chain joins TRBV9 to TRBJ2-3; 7 nucleotides line up with TRBD1. This CDR3 region has 16 residues. The V gene's germline CDR1 is SGDLS and CDR2 YYNGEE. V trimming: 0 bases; J trimming: 4 bases; junction bases outside the gene matches: 8. DNA of the CDR3: TGTGCCAGCAGCGTAGCTCAGGGGGAAGTCGCAGATACGCAGTATTTT. Its translation is CASSVAQGEVADTQYF.

V usage is TRBV7-9 and J usage is TRBJ1-1; unclear D gene. Trimming removed 1 base at V and 9 bases at J, with 9 bases between. Germline V gives CDR1 SEHNR, CDR2 FQNEAQ (reference sequence). The CDR3 contains 12 residues. CDR3 DNA sequence: TGTGCCAGCAGCTTAGACCGGGGTAAAGCTTTCTTT. Its protein is CASSLDRGKAFF.

This clonotype has at least ten counts. V usage is TRBV12-3 or TRBV12-4 and J usage is TRBJ2-1, with D uncertain. The CDR3 contains 13 residues. Trimming removed 5 bases from V and 5 bases from J, with 10 bases in between. CDR3 sequence reads: CASSRFVDNEQFF. The CDR3 DNA follows: TGTGCCAGCAGTCGCTTCGTCGACAATGAGCAGTTCTTC.

Only a few counts were recorded for this clonotype. The rearrangement uses TRBV6-2 or TRBV6-3 and TRBJ2-5; D is perhaps TRBD2 (6 bases). The V end was cut by 2 bases, the J end by 5 bases, with 15 bases between. Germline V CDR1 and CDR2: MNHEY, SVGEGT. There are 15 residues in the CDR3. CDR3 residues: CASSYLGGIGETQYF. CDR3 DNA: TGTGCCAGCAGTTACCTCGGGGGAATAGGGGAGACCCAGTACTTC.

In regard to this clonotype: Since a much larger clone is just one base distant, this may be a read error. This sequence joins TRBV18 and TRBJ2-3, with 10 bases that match TRBD1. Germline V CDR1 and CDR2: KGHSH, LQKENI. V trimming: 8 bases; J trimming: 8 bases; junction bases outside the gene matches: 13. This CDR3 is 15 amino acids long. The CDR3 region has the DNA TGTGCCAGCACGATTTCCGGGACAGGGGTAGGTACGCAGTATTTT. Translating it yields CASTISGTGVGTQYF.

This clonotype was seen at least ten times. V and J are TRBV20-1 and TRBJ1-1; D uncertain. The CDR3 is 15 amino acids. Germline assignment: CDR1 DFQATT and CDR2 SNEGSKA (reference sequence). V gave up 1 base and J gave up 0 bases, with 12 bases separating them. For the CDR3, the DNA is TGCAGTGCTAGAGCGTTCGCCGACATGAACACTGAAGCTTTCTTT. This translates into CSARAFADMNTEAFF.

This clonotype showed up just a few times. The gene calls are TRBV20-1 and TRBJ2-7, with D possibly matching TRBD2 (6 bases). The CDR3 extends over 14 amino acids. Between the trimmed V and J ends, which lost 6 bases and 4 bases, there was a span of 19 bases. Per the germline V gene, CDR1 is DFQATT and CDR2 is SNEGSKA (reference sequence). The CDR3 nucleotides read TGCAGTGCCCCGTTAAGGCGGGGCGAGTACGAGCAGTACTTC. It codes for CSAPLRRGEYEQYF.

The rearrangement joins TRBV6-1 to TRBJ2-7; 13 positions match TRBD2. The CDR3 loop spans 17 amino acids. Germline V gives CDR1 MNHNS, CDR2 SASEGT. After removal of 5 bases from V and 7 bases from J, the junction contained 14 bases not matched to a gene. This CDR3 reads CASSPAPGTSGIGEQYF. The CDR3 DNA follows: TGTGCCAGCAGTCCTGCCCCAGGGACTAGCGGGATAGGTGAGCAGTACTTC.

This clonotype came up many times. The chain combines TRBV12-3 or TRBV12-4 with TRBJ2-5; D is unresolved. The CDR3 sequence is 13 residues long. Trimming took off 3 bases at V and 2 bases at J, with 7 bases between the two ends. The CDR3 region has the DNA TGTGCCAGCAGTTTTAGGTTACAAGAGACCCAGTACTTC. Amino acid sequence: CASSFRLQETQYF.

This clonotype was recorded at least ten times. The chain employs TRBV29-1 and TRBJ2-3; 13 bases match TRBD2. Germline V gene lookup returns CDR1 SQVTM and CDR2 ANQGSEA. The V gene end was trimmed by 0 bases and the J gene end by 0 bases; junction bases not matched to a gene: 12. CDR3 length equals 20 residues. In DNA, the CDR3 is TGCAGCGTTGAAGATCTAGAAACTAGCGGGAGGGATTCTAGCACAGATACGCAGTATTTT. Its protein is CSVEDLETSGRDSSTDTQYF.

There are many counts of this clonotype. The genes are TRBV11-2 and TRBJ2-7; 10 bases match TRBD1. V shed 1 base, J shed 3 bases, and the junction held 6 bases outside the gene matches. The CDR3 contains 16 residues. Per the germline V gene, CDR1 is SGHAT and CDR2 is FQNNGV. Here the CDR3 DNA reads TGTGCCAGCAGCTTAGCCGGGACAGGGGTTAACTACGAGCAGTACTTC. This encodes CASSLAGTGVNYEQYF.

At least ten counts were recorded for this clonotype. J is TRBJ1-5 and V is TRBV30, with D possibly being TRBD1 (6 bases). Trimming pared 2 bases from V and 6 bases from J, leaving 14 bases between. The CDR3 covers 14 residues. CDR1 and CDR2 (germline): GTSNPN, SVGIG (reference sequence). CDR3 region: CAWSLGGGSQPQHF. In DNA, the CDR3 is TGTGCCTGGAGTCTTGGAGGGGGGAGTCAGCCCCAGCATTTT.

The table lists this clonotype with many counts. The chain recombines TRBV5-5 with TRBJ2-7; tentatively, D is TRBD1 (6 bases). The CDR3 extends over 14 amino acids. V shed 4 bases and J shed 9 bases, with 20 bases lying between them. Germline CDR1 SGHKS, CDR2 YYEKEE (reference sequence). The CDR3 region has the DNA TGTGCCAGCAGCCCGGGAAGGACAGTTTTCGGGCAGTACTTC. Protein: CASSPGRTVFGQYF.

This clonotype has at least ten counts. This chain links TRBV25-1 with TRBJ1-2; possibly TRBD1 for D (6 bases). The V end was cut by 2 bases, the J end by 6 bases, with 13 bases between. Germline V CDR1 and CDR2: MGHDK, SYGVNS. The CDR3 has 14 amino acids. In DNA form, the CDR3 reads TGTGCCAGCAGTGAACGCCAGGGGCCAAATGGCTACACCTTC. Translating it yields CASSERQGPNGYTF.

J is TRBJ2-6 and V is TRBV14; D is ambiguous. From germline, CDR1 is SGHDN and CDR2 FVKESK. The CDR3 runs to 14 residues. V lost 1 base and J lost 3, with 4 bases in between. The CDR3 bases are TGTGCCAGCAGCCAAGTCGGTGGGGCCAACGTCCTGACTTTC. Protein product: CASSQVGGANVLTF.

DNA for the CDR3: TGTGCCAGCAGCCCGACAGGTTATAGAGACACCATATATTTT. Amino acid sequence: CASSPTGYRDTIYF. The rearrangement links TRBV27 to TRBJ1-3; perhaps TRBD1 as D (6 bases). The CDR3 runs 14 residues. Germline V gene sequence: CDR1 MNHEY, CDR2 SMNVEV (reference sequence). V shed 6 bases and J shed 8 bases, with 17 bases lying between them.

This clonotype was recorded many times. The V call is TRBV2, the J call TRBJ1-2; 9 bases match TRBD1. CDR1 SNHLY and CDR2 FYNNEI come from the germline V gene. The V segment lost 5 bases and the J segment 7 bases; nucleotides outside the gene matches: 5. The CDR3 runs to 13 residues. DNA of the CDR3: TGTGCCAGCAGTTACGACAGGGGGTCTGGCTACACCTTC. Its protein is CASSYDRGSGYTF.

This chain connects TRBV11-2 to TRBJ2-5, with TRBD2 matching over 12 bases. Germline trimming cut 3 bases from V and 7 bases from J; bases unmatched to any gene: 9. This CDR3 has 16 amino acids. Germline-derived CDR1 and CDR2 are SGHAT and FQNNGV. CDR3 DNA: TGTGCCAGCAGCTTTGAGACTAGCGGGGGTGAAGTGACCCAGTACTTC. It specifies CASSFETSGGEVTQYF.

This clonotype has at least ten counts. The CDR3 loop reads CASSFVRIETQYF. As DNA, the CDR3 is TGTGCCAGCAGTTTCGTTAGGATAGAGACCCAGTACTTC. The chain links TRBV12-3 or TRBV12-4 to TRBJ2-5; D unresolved. The CDR3 is 13 residues long. Trimming stripped 3 bases from V and 4 bases from J, with 9 bases between.

The chain links TRBV4-1 to TRBJ2-5, with 10 bases identical to TRBD2. This CDR3 has 14 amino acids. Unmatched junction bases numbered 4, after V lost 5 bases and J lost 4 bases. Per germline, CDR1 MGHRA and CDR2 YSYEKL. The CDR3 DNA sequence: TGCGCCAGCAGCGTGCTAGCGGGAGTAGAGACCCAGTACTTC. It codes for CASSVLAGVETQYF.